These 17 T cell receptor beta chains were all obtained from the same sample, sequenced in a study of OX40 agonist ivuxolimab in advanced cancers. Measured with immunoSEQ multiplex PCR; TCRdb has only the in-frame clones, and not every one. The sample has 50,000 to 55,000 clones, about 88% seen once. The input for sequencing was CD4+ or CD8+ T cells sorted from blood, taken in a trial of the OX40 agonist ivuxolimab. Every receptor here comes from an adult with an advanced solid tumor such as melanoma, head and neck, liver or kidney cancer.

CDR3 DNA sequence: TGTGCCAGCAGTTACGGGAGCGGTGATACGCAGTATTTT. This gives the protein CASSYGSGDTQYF. This chain links TRBV6-5 with TRBJ2-3; possible D gene TRBD2, 5 bases. The length of the CDR3 is 13 residues. Germline assignment: CDR1 MNHEY and CDR2 SVGAGI. V lost 2 bases and J 6 bases, leaving 9 bases between the germline ends.

CDR3 amino acids: CASSLLRSGELFF. CDR3 nucleotide sequence: TGTGCCAGCAGCTTGCTGAGGTCCGGGGAGCTGTTTTTT. This chain links TRBV5-6 with TRBJ2-2; D is unclear. Between the trimmed V and J ends, which lost 1 base and 6 bases, there was a span of 7 bases. CDR1 and CDR2 (germline): SGHDT, YYEEEE. The CDR3 runs 13 residues. Complete variable domain (other parts from reference TRBV5-6 and TRBJ2-2): DAGVTQSPTHLIKTRGQQVTLRCSPKSGHDTVSWYQQALGQGPQFIFQYYEEEERQRGNFPDRFSGHQFPNYSSELNVNALLLGDSALYLCASSLLRSGELFFGEGSRLTVL.

V and J are TRBV19 and TRBJ1-1; 7 positions agree with TRBD1. Germline V gene data show CDR1 as LNHDA and CDR2 as SQIVND (reference sequence). V was pared by 6 bases and J by 5 bases, with 3 bases of the junction left unmatched. This CDR3 is 12 amino acids long. CDR3 amino acids: CASSRQGTEAFF. The CDR3 nucleotides read TGTGCCAGTAGCCGACAGGGAACTGAAGCTTTCTTT.

This chain links TRBV11-2 with TRBJ1-2; 8 bases fit TRBD1. J lost 4 bases, V lost 6 bases, and 7 bases had no gene match. Germline V CDR1 and CDR2: SGHAT, FQNNGV. The CDR3 contains 14 residues. DNA for the CDR3: TGTGCCAGCAGATCTACAGGGGGGAGCTATGGCTACACCTTC. It yields the protein CASRSTGGSYGYTF.

The CDR3 region has the DNA TGTGCCAGCAGTTTATCGTCTGGAAACACCATATATTTT. Protein sequence: CASSLSSGNTIYF. V is TRBV27 and J is TRBJ1-3; no firm D call. CDR3 length: 13 residues. V was clipped by 0 bases and J by 1 base, with 1 base between them. CDR1 and CDR2 (germline): MNHEY, SMNVEV (reference sequence).

The CDR3 here is CASSLTSAGQGQLFF. In DNA, the CDR3 is TGCGCCAGCAGCTTGACCTCCGCGGGACAGGGGCAACTGTTTTTT. This sequence joins TRBV5-1 and TRBJ1-4; TRBD1 aligns across 10 bases. CDR1 and CDR2 (germline): SGHRS, YFSETQ. Trimming removed 1 base from V and 12 bases from J; junction bases left unmatched: 9. This CDR3 is 15 amino acids long.

The V call is TRBV30, the J call TRBJ2-7; D is unresolved. Trimming removed 8 bases at V and 2 bases at J, with 19 bases between. Per germline, CDR1 GTSNPN and CDR2 SVGIG (reference sequence). CDR3 size: 14 residues. CDR3 DNA sequence: TGTGCCCCTGAAGGAGTTCGAACCACCTACGAGCAGTACTTC. Translating it yields CAPEGVRTTYEQYF.

The DNA for the CDR3 is TGTGCCAGTAGTATATATACAGGGAACACTGAAGCTTTCTTT. It is translated as CASSIYTGNTEAFF. The chain employs TRBV19 and TRBJ1-1, with a weak D call TRBD1 (5 bases). This CDR3 has 14 residues. Trimming removed 2 bases at V and 1 base at J, with 8 bases between. Germline lookup yields CDR1 LNHDA and CDR2 SQIVND (reference sequence).

V and J are TRBV9 and TRBJ2-6, with 10 nucleotides matching TRBD2. J lost 0 bases, V lost 4 bases, and 10 bases had no gene match. The CDR3 contains 19 residues. The germline V gene encodes CDR1 SGDLS and CDR2 YYNGEE. CDR3 nucleotide sequence: TGTGCCAGCAGCCACTCGAAAGCGGGAGGGCTCTCTGGGGCCAACGTCCTGACTTTC. Translating it yields CASSHSKAGGLSGANVLTF.

The CDR3 loop reads CASSFPGQTQETQYF. CDR3 DNA: TGCGCCAGCAGCTTTCCGGGACAAACCCAAGAGACCCAGTACTTC. V usage is TRBV5-1 and J usage is TRBJ2-5, with D possibly being TRBD1 (6 bases). The V gene lost 2 bases and the J gene lost 1 base, with 12 bases spanning the gap. Germline assignment: CDR1 SGHRS and CDR2 YFSETQ. The CDR3 runs to 15 residues.

CDR3 sequence: CASRDTGTGGFYEQYF. In nucleotides, the CDR3 is TGCGCCAGCAGGGACACCGGGACAGGGGGATTTTACGAGCAGTACTTC. The V call is TRBV5-1, the J call TRBJ2-5; 11 bases line up with TRBD1. TRBJ2-7 matches the DNA end more closely, so the J call is doubtful. CDR1 and CDR2 (germline): SGHRS, YFSETQ. The CDR3 totals 16 residues.

The chain recombines TRBV2 with TRBJ2-5, with D perhaps TRBD2 (7 bases). CDR3 size: 16 residues. Germline V lookup: CDR1 SNHLY, CDR2 FYNNEI. With 4 bases removed from V and 4 bases from J, the gap between germline ends came to 19 bases. This chain's CDR3 is CASSGGLGGQGETQYF. DNA of the CDR3: TGTGCCAGCAGTGGAGGGCTCGGGGGGCAGGGAGAGACCCAGTACTTC.

The rearrangement links TRBV19 to TRBJ2-1, with a weak D call TRBD1 (5 bases). The germline V gene encodes CDR1 LNHDA and CDR2 SQIVND (reference sequence). The CDR3 runs to 15 residues. Between the trimmed V and J ends, which lost 1 base and 6 bases, there was a span of 13 bases. The CDR3 loop is CASSIVPRAPNEQFF. CDR3 bases: TGTGCCAGTAGTATAGTCCCCAGGGCCCCCAATGAGCAGTTCTTC.

The rearrangement uses TRBV19 and TRBJ1-1; D gene uncertain. This CDR3 has 13 residues. Germline V gene lookup returns CDR1 LNHDA and CDR2 SQIVND (reference sequence). Trimming took 5 bases from V and 1 from J, leaving 8 bases between them. The CDR3 is CASSLTENTEAFF. In nucleotides, the CDR3 is TGTGCCAGTAGTTTAACAGAGAACACTGAAGCTTTCTTT. Based on the CDR3 plus reference TRBV19 and TRBJ1-1, the full variable domain is DGGITQSPKYLFRKEGQNVTLSCEQNLNHDAMYWYRQDPGQGLRLIYYSQIVNDFQKGDIAEGYSVSREKKESFPLTVTSAQKNPTAFYLCASSLTENTEAFFGQGTRLTVV.

V is TRBV14 and J is TRBJ2-1, with D perhaps matching TRBD1 or TRBD2 (5 bases each). The CDR3 contains 15 residues. Per germline, CDR1 SGHDN and CDR2 FVKESK. Trimming removed 6 bases at V and 4 bases at J, with 16 bases between. CDR3 protein: CASSSGSRSYNEQFF. DNA for the CDR3: TGTGCCAGCAGTTCAGGGAGCAGGTCTTACAATGAGCAGTTCTTC.

The rearrangement joins TRBV7-8 to TRBJ2-7, with D unresolved. The germline CDR1 and CDR2 sequences are SGHVS and FQNEAQ. The CDR3 consists of 14 residues. With 1 base removed from V and 2 bases from J, the gap between germline ends came to 9 bases. This chain's CDR3 is CASSLDSSTYEQYF. In DNA form, the CDR3 reads TGTGCCAGCAGCTTAGATAGTTCGACCTACGAGCAGTACTTC.

The chain combines TRBV4-1 with TRBJ1-1; D call uncertain. V was shortened by 0 bases and J by 4 bases, with 15 bases between the two germline ends. Germline assignment: CDR1 MGHRA and CDR2 YSYEKL. This CDR3 contains 16 residues. CDR3 DNA: TGCGCCAGCAGCCAAGATGTGCGGGAATGGGGCACTGAAGCTTTCTTT. The encoded protein is CASSQDVREWGTEAFF.